This T cell receptor beta chain was recovered during a study of blood T cell repertoires in COVID-19. Profiling relied on immunoSEQ multiplex PCR, and the TCRdb table lists in-frame clones only, not all of them. Among under 75,000 clones listed, 86% were seen once. V lost 0 bases and J 3 bases, leaving 6 bases between the germline ends. CDR1 is SGHRS, CDR2 YFSETQ, per germline. CDR3 length equals 14 residues. The sequencing input was peripheral blood. The clonotype was recovered from a man under 40 with acute or convalescent COVID-19. The J gene is TRBJ2-2, the V gene TRBV5-1; D is undetermined. The CDR3 protein is CASSLVLDTGELFF. The CDR3 DNA sequence: TGCGCCAGCAGCTTGGTTCTAGACACCGGGGAGCTGTTTTTT.